A selection of T cell receptor beta chains follows, all from one sample in a study of blood T cell repertoires in COVID-19. The table came from immunoSEQ multiplex PCR; TCRdb's copy has only in-frame clones and leaves some out. The repertoire holds 140,000 or so clones, 75% to 85% seen once, with approximately 5.2% in the top ten. Sequencing input: peripheral blood. The source of these receptors is a woman between 65 and 79 years old with COVID-19, enrolled during active disease. The CDR3 runs from the conserved cysteine through the conserved F or W. The order of the fields is J gene, clone size, V gene, D gene, CDR3 protein, CDR3 DNA. The D gene is left open where the match is weak. Some rows have no size entry. The others give once, few or many, or a class for an expanded clone.

TRBJ1-4 - TRBV14 - CASSHISGDGNEKLFF TGTGCCAGCAGCCACATATCAGGGGACGGTAATGAAAAACTGTTTTTT
TRBJ2-1 - TRBV9 TRBD2 CASSFGGSALGNEQFF TGTGCCAGCAGCTTCGGGGGGAGCGCCCTGGGGAATGAGCAGTTCTTC
TRBJ1-1 - TRBV7-9 TRBD1 CASSQTGQLFTEAFF TGTGCCAGCAGCCAGACGGGACAGTTATTCACTGAAGCTTTCTTT
TRBJ1-4 - TRBV5-5 TRBD1 CASSLQGARNEKLFF TGTGCCAGCAGCTTACAGGGGGCGCGGAATGAAAAACTGTTTTTT
TRBJ1-5 - TRBV6-5 - CATMSYVGGNQPQHF TGTGCCACCATGTCGTATGTAGGGGGCAATCAGCCCCAGCATTTT
TRBJ1-2 - TRBV24-1 - CATSDPPEASGYTF TGTGCCACCAGTGATCCCCCCGAGGCGAGTGGCTACACCTTC
TRBJ2-1 - TRBV11-1 TRBD1 CASSESGTGSHNEQFF TGTGCCAGCAGCGAGTCCGGGACAGGGAGCCACAATGAGCAGTTCTTC
TRBJ1-3 - TRBV7-9 - CASSERTGNTIYF TGTGCCAGCAGCGAGCGGACTGGAAACACCATATATTTT
TRBJ2-3 once TRBV29-1 - CSVEERRVAMAGAGDTQYF TGCAGCGTTGAAGAACGGAGGGTCGCAATGGCGGGGGCCGGAGATACGCAGTATTTT
TRBJ1-4 - TRBV5-1 TRBD1 CASSLGQGAATNEKLFF TGCGCCAGCAGCTTGGGTCAGGGGGCTGCAACTAATGAAAAACTGTTTTTT
TRBJ1-2 - TRBV4-3 TRBD1 CASSQDRGQGIGYTF TGCGCCAGCAGCCAAGATCGGGGACAGGGAATTGGCTACACCTTC
TRBJ1-5 - TRBV5-6 - CASSSSRDFQPQHF TGTGCCAGCAGCTCCTCCCGGGATTTTCAGCCCCAGCATTTT
TRBJ1-2 - TRBV28 - CASSREQGLRGYTF TGTGCCAGCAGCCGGGAACAGGGTCTTCGTGGCTACACCTTC
TRBJ1-6 - TRBV2 - CASSEVHGVGSPLHF TGTGCCAGCAGTGAAGTTCACGGGGTTGGGTCACCCCTCCACTTT
TRBJ1-4 - TRBV18 TRBD1 CASSRTGEGKLFF TGTGCCAGTTCCCGGACAGGGGAAGGAAAACTGTTTTTT
TRBJ2-3 - TRBV11-2 - CASSLGASPTDTQYF TGTGCCAGCAGCTTAGGGGCTAGCCCCACAGATACGCAGTATTTT
TRBJ2-7 - TRBV29-1 - CSVEANSSPTEQYF TGCAGCGTTGAAGCCAACAGTTCACCGACCGAGCAGTACTTC
TRBJ2-5 - TRBV18 TRBD1 CASSPRGTGDQETQYF TGTGCCAGCTCACCCCGTGGGACAGGGGACCAAGAGACCCAGTACTTC
TRBJ1-2 - TRBV5-4 TRBD1 CASSYHRDRTNGYTF TGTGCCAGCAGCTATCACCGGGACAGGACTAATGGCTACACCTTC
TRBJ1-1 - TRBV18 - CASYSTLGGAMNTEAFF TGTGCCAGCTACTCGACCTTAGGAGGGGCAATGAACACTGAAGCTTTCTTT
TRBJ1-6 - TRBV6-1 - CASSERSSYNSPLHF TGTGCCAGCAGTGAACGTAGCTCCTATAATTCACCCCTCCACTTT
TRBJ1-6 - TRBV5-5 TRBD1 CASSLEQGTISPLHF TGTGCCAGCAGCTTGGAACAGGGGACAATTTCACCCCTCCACTTT
TRBJ2-7 - TRBV6-5 - CASSYSKRAGIYEQYF TGTGCCAGCAGTTACTCGAAGCGGGCAGGTATATACGAGCAGTACTTC
TRBJ2-3 - TRBV5-1 TRBD2 CASMITGTSGGARDTQYF TGCGCCAGCATGATTACCGGGACTAGCGGGGGGGCCCGGGATACGCAGTATTTT
TRBJ1-3 - TRBV2 - CASSGGPRGNTIYF TGTGCCAGCAGTGGAGGTCCAAGAGGAAACACCATATATTTT
TRBJ2-7 - TRBV6-5 TRBD2 CASSFLAGDPYEQYF TGTGCCAGCAGCTTCTTAGCGGGGGACCCCTACGAGCAGTACTTC
TRBJ2-1 - TRBV18 - CASSPDPGTTRNEQFF TGTGCCAGCTCACCAGATCCCGGAACGACGCGGAATGAGCAGTTCTTC
TRBJ1-4 - TRBV19 TRBD1 CASNGDRAGKLFF TGTGCCAGTAATGGGGACAGGGCCGGAAAACTGTTTTTT
TRBJ2-1 few TRBV10-2 TRBD1 CASSEPGTGGPNEQFF TGCGCCAGCAGTGAGCCCGGGACAGGGGGCCCCAATGAGCAGTTCTTC
TRBJ2-7 - TRBV2 - CASGGQEGYEQYF TGTGCCAGCGGCGGGCAGGAGGGCTACGAGCAGTACTTC
TRBJ1-6 once TRBV7-8 TRBD1 CASSNTGGNSPLHF TGTGCCAGCAGCAATACAGGGGGGAATTCACCCCTCCACTTT
TRBJ2-7 few TRBV27 TRBD1 CASSEPTGSSYEQYF TGTGCCAGCAGTGAGCCGACAGGGAGCTCCTACGAGCAGTACTTC
TRBJ2-1 - TRBV5-4 - CASSLGRGRTNEQFF TGTGCCAGCAGCTTGGGGCGGGGGCGGACCAATGAGCAGTTCTTC